These 18 T cell receptor beta chains were sequenced from one sample in a study of blood T cell repertoires in COVID-19. Produced via immunoSEQ multiplex PCR; TCRdb's table is partial and in-frame only. This repertoire shows about 160,000 clones, 92% found once; its top ten account for about 4.8%. Sequencing was done on a sample of peripheral blood. The source is a man aged 25-45 years with COVID-19, enrolled during active disease.

This chain links TRBV7-2 with TRBJ2-7; 8 bases agree with TRBD2. The CDR3 extends over 15 amino acids. Per the germline V gene, CDR1 is SGHTA and CDR2 is FQGNSA. V lost 3 bases to trimming and J lost 2 bases; unmatched junction nucleotides: 6. This CDR3 is CASSFPERGTYEQYF. The CDR3 region has the DNA TGTGCCAGCAGCTTCCCTGAGCGGGGGACCTACGAGCAGTACTTC.

This clone was seen once. This sequence joins TRBV14 and TRBJ2-1; 16 bases fit TRBD2. Per germline, CDR1 SGHDN and CDR2 FVKESK. The length of the CDR3 is 18 residues. Trimming at V came to 3 bases and at J to 6 bases, leaving 8 bases not matched to a gene. Here the CDR3 reads CASSHRGLAGGPGNEQFF. The CDR3 DNA is TGTGCCAGCAGCCACCGGGGACTAGCGGGGGGGCCGGGCAATGAGCAGTTCTTC.

The chain is built from TRBV19 and TRBJ2-3; D not certain. The ends were cut back, 1 base at V and 2 bases at J, with 10 bases in the middle. The CDR3 is made up of 15 amino acids. Looked up from germline, CDR1 is LNHDA and CDR2 is SQIVND (reference sequence). The CDR3 coding sequence is TGTGCCAGTAGTATAGGGAGCGTCTACACAGATACGCAGTATTTT. It yields the protein CASSIGSVYTDTQYF.

This chain connects TRBV5-1 to TRBJ1-1, with a tentative D call TRBD1 (6 bases). The V end lost 5 bases, the J end lost 3 bases, and 11 bases lay between the germline ends. Germline CDR1 is SGHRS and CDR2 is YFSETQ. This CDR3 is built from 13 residues. The CDR3 sequence: CASSVQGDTEAFF. CDR3 sequence (DNA): TGCGCCAGCAGTGTACAGGGCGACACTGAAGCTTTCTTT.

This chain joins TRBV27 and TRBJ1-1; 8 bases map to TRBD1. Germline CDR1 and CDR2: MNHEY and SMNVEV (reference sequence). The CDR3 spans 14 residues. Trimming removed 3 bases from V and 0 bases from J; junction bases left unmatched: 0. CDR3 protein: CASSLGQVNTEAFF. CDR3 nucleotide sequence: TGTGCCAGCAGTTTGGGACAGGTGAACACTGAAGCTTTCTTT.

The genes are TRBV13 and TRBJ2-2; D is possibly TRBD2 (6 bases). Trimming stripped 0 bases from V and 3 bases from J, with 14 bases between. In germline, CDR1 is PRHDT, CDR2 FYEKMQ (reference sequence). The CDR3 contains 17 residues. The CDR3 protein is CASSLGWAAGYTGELFF. The CDR3 DNA reads as TGTGCCAGCAGCTTAGGCTGGGCGGCGGGATACACCGGGGAGCTGTTTTTT. Using reference TRBV13 and TRBJ2-2 for the parts outside the CDR3, the full variable domain is AAGVIQSPRHLIKEKRETATLKCYPIPRHDTVYWYQQGPGQDPQFLISFYEKMQSDKGSIPDRFSAQQFSDYHSELNMSSLELGDSALYFCASSLGWAAGYTGELFFGEGSRLTVL.

The chain couples TRBV19 to TRBJ1-1; D unclear. This CDR3 is built from 14 residues. Between the trimmed V and J ends, which lost 6 bases and 4 bases, there was a span of 15 bases. From germline, CDR1 is LNHDA and CDR2 SQIVND (reference sequence). CDR3 protein: CASRTLERPTEAFF. The CDR3 region has the DNA TGTGCCAGTAGAACCTTAGAGCGCCCCACTGAAGCTTTCTTT.

The chain couples TRBV5-4 to TRBJ1-1; tentatively, D is TRBD1 (6 bases). Per germline, CDR1 SGHNT and CDR2 YYREEE (reference sequence). The CDR3 sequence is 14 residues long. Trimming removed 5 bases from V and 4 bases from J, with 15 bases in between. Here the CDR3 DNA reads TGTGCCAGCAGACGACAGGTTGAGGGCACTGAAGCTTTCTTT. Translated, it gives CASRRQVEGTEAFF.

In nucleotides, the CDR3 is TGTGCCAGTAGTATGTACACCAACACTGAAGCTTTCTTT. Amino acids: CASSMYTNTEAFF. The chain couples TRBV19 to TRBJ1-1; D unclear. The CDR3 totals 13 residues. Trimming left V 3 bases short and J 2 bases short, with 7 bases between. Looked up from germline, CDR1 is LNHDA and CDR2 is SQIVND (reference sequence). Full variable domain (rest looked up from reference TRBV19 and TRBJ1-1): DGGITQSPKYLFRKEGQNVTLSCEQNLNHDAMYWYRQDPGQGLRLIYYSQIVNDFQKGDIAEGYSVSREKKESFPLTVTSAQKNPTAFYLCASSMYTNTEAFFGQGTRLTVV.

Here the CDR3 reads CASSPPGARDTIYF. In DNA, the CDR3 is TGTGCCAGCTCACCCCCAGGGGCGAGAGACACCATATATTTT. The chain uses TRBV18 and TRBJ1-3; a possible D gene is TRBD1 (6 bases). Trimming removed 3 bases from V and 8 bases from J, with 14 bases in between. CDR1 KGHSH and CDR2 LQKENI come from the germline V gene. The CDR3 covers 14 residues. Full variable domain (missing parts from reference TRBV18 and TRBJ1-3): NAGVMQNPRHLVRRRGQEARLRCSPMKGHSHVYWYRQLPEEGLKFMVYLQKENIIDESGMPKERFSAEFPKEGPSILRIQQVVRGDSAAYFCASSPPGARDTIYFGEGSWLTVV.

The chain joins TRBV7-2 to TRBJ2-1; D perhaps matches TRBD1 (6 bases). The CDR3 has 13 amino acids. With 2 bases removed from V and 10 bases from J, the gap between germline ends came to 12 bases. Germline CDR1 and CDR2: SGHTA and FQGNSA. The CDR3 DNA sequence: TGTGCCAGCAGCTTACCAGGGGTAGGGGAGCAGTTCTTC. As protein: CASSLPGVGEQFF.

This chain links TRBV27 with TRBJ1-2; 7 bases are a match to TRBD1. Looked up from germline, CDR1 is MNHEY and CDR2 is SMNVEV (reference sequence). Losses at the gene ends were 6 bases for V and 4 bases for J; bases not matched to a gene: 5. The CDR3 is made up of 13 amino acids. The CDR3 region has the DNA TGTGCCAGCAGCGACCGGGACAGCTATGGCTACACCTTC. Translated: CASSDRDSYGYTF.

Turning to this clone: The sample holds other DNA sequences that translate to the same CDR3. This chain joins TRBV6-5 and TRBJ2-7; weak D call: TRBD2 (5 bases). The length of the CDR3 is 13 residues. Germline assignment: CDR1 MNHEY and CDR2 SVGAGI. The V and J ends lost 0 bases and 3 bases respectively, with 6 bases between them. This chain's CDR3 is CASSYSAGYEQYF. As DNA, the CDR3 is TGTGCCAGCAGTTACTCTGCGGGCTACGAGCAGTACTTC.

The chain recombines TRBV12-3 or TRBV12-4 with TRBJ1-1; D unresolved. Trimming shortened V by 6 bases and J by 10 bases, and 12 bases separated the two germline ends. This CDR3 has 11 residues. This CDR3 is CASSSLSGAFF. The DNA of the CDR3 is TGTGCCAGCAGCTCATTGAGCGGAGCTTTCTTT.

J is TRBJ2-3 and V is TRBV28, with D maybe TRBD2 (5 bases). The CDR3 has 15 residues. Germline-derived CDR1 and CDR2 are MDHEN and SYDVKM. V lost 3 bases and J lost 2, with 12 bases in between. CDR3: CASSLVWTPTDTQYF. CDR3 DNA sequence: TGTGCCAGCAGTTTGGTTTGGACTCCCACAGATACGCAGTATTTT.

The rearrangement joins TRBV7-2 to TRBJ2-3; D is perhaps TRBD1 (6 bases). The CDR3 loop spans 14 amino acids. Germline CDR1 SGHTA, CDR2 FQGNSA. V was clipped by 6 bases and J by 1 base, with 11 bases between them. The CDR3 DNA sequence: TGTGCCAGCAGTACAGGGAGAGGCACAGATACGCAGTATTTT. It specifies CASSTGRGTDTQYF.

This chain joins TRBV11-2 and TRBJ2-1; possible D gene TRBD2, 5 bases. V lost 0 bases and J 4 bases, leaving 10 bases between the germline ends. The germline CDR1 and CDR2 sequences are SGHAT and FQNNGV. This CDR3 is built from 15 residues. The CDR3 spells CASSLDRGQYNEQFF. In DNA form, the CDR3 reads TGTGCCAGCAGCTTAGACCGCGGGCAGTACAATGAGCAGTTCTTC.

V gene TRBV7-3 combines with J gene TRBJ1-1; D not resolved. CDR3 length: 15 residues. V gave up 1 base and J gave up 5 bases, with 14 bases separating them. Per germline, CDR1 SGHTA and CDR2 FQGTGA. CDR3 sequence: CASSLKVAGWTEAFF. Here the CDR3 DNA reads TGTGCCAGCAGCTTAAAGGTTGCAGGTTGGACTGAAGCTTTCTTT.